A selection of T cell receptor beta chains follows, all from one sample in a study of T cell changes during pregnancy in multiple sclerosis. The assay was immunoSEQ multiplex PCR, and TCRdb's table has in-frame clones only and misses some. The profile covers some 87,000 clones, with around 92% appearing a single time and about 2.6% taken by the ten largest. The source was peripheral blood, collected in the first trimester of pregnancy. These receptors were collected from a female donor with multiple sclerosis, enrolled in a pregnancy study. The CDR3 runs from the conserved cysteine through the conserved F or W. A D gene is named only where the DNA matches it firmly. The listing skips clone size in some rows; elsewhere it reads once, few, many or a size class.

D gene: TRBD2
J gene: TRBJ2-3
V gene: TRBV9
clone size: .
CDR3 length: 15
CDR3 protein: CASNRLATVGDTQYF
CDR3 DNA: TGTGCCAGCAACAGACTAGCGACGGTCGGGGATACGCAGTATTTT

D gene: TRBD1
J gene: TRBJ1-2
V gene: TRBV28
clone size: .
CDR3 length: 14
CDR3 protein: CASRRDSPKYGYTF
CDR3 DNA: TGTGCCAGCCGCCGGGACAGCCCAAAGTATGGCTACACCTTC

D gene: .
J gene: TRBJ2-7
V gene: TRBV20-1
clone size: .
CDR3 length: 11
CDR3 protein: CSAGTSNEQYF
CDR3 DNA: TGCAGTGCTGGGACTTCCAACGAGCAGTACTTC

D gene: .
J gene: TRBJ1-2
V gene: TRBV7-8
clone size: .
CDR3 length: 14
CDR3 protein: CASTKKREYDGYTF
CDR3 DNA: TGTGCCAGCACAAAGAAGAGGGAGTATGATGGCTACACCTTC

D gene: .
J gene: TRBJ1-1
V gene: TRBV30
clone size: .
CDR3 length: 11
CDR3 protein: CAWAGGTEAFF
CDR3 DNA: TGTGCCTGGGCCGGGGGCACTGAAGCTTTCTTT

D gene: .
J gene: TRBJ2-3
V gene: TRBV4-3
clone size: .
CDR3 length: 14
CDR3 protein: CASSRTVGTDTQYF
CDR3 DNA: TGCGCCAGCAGCCGAACCGTAGGCACAGATACGCAGTATTTT

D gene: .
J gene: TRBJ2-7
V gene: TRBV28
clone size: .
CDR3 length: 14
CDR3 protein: CASILGGSRHEQYF
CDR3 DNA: TGTGCCAGCATTTTAGGGGGGAGTCGACACGAGCAGTACTTC

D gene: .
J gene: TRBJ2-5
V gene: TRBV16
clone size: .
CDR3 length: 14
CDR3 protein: CASSQSIRGETQYF
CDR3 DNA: TGTGCCAGCAGCCAATCGATAAGGGGAGAGACCCAGTACTTC

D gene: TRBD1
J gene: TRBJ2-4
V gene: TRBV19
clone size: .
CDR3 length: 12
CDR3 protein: CASSGDSGIQYF
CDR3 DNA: TGTGCCAGTAGTGGGGACAGTGGAATTCAGTACTTC

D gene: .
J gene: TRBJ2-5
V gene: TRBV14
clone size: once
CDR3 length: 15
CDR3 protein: CASSQVLADRETQYF
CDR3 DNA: TGTGCCAGCAGCCAAGTTCTAGCGGACAGAGAGACCCAGTACTTC